This is a list of T cell receptor beta chains from one sample in a study of control samples from healthy donors and cancer patients. TCRdb's copy holds only in-frame clones and misses some; the assay was immunoSEQ multiplex PCR. This repertoire shows around 110,000 clones, 80% to 90% found once; its top ten account for about 1.1%. The material sequenced was PBMCs. Receptor source: a woman between 45 and 65 years old with colorectal cancer. CDR3s include the opening cysteine and the closing phenylalanine or tryptophan. D genes are given only for firm matches. Only some rows state a clone size, as once, few, many or a class for expanded clones.

abundance | d_gene | j_gene | v_gene | CDR3nt | CDR3aa
. | . | TRBJ2-5 | TRBV18 | TGTGCCAGCTCACCGAGGGGGGAAGAGACCCAGTACTTC | CASSPRGEETQYF
once | . | TRBJ2-7 | TRBV18 | TGTGCCAGCTCCGGACAGAAAGTAGGTGAGCAGTACTTC | CASSGQKVGEQYF
. | TRBD2 | TRBJ2-2 | TRBV10-3 | TGTGCCATCAGTCCAAACTTTGAGACTAGCGGGAGGGCCATGAACACCGGGGAGCTGTTTTTT | CAISPNFETSGRAMNTGELFF
few | TRBD1 | TRBJ1-1 | TRBV11-1 | TGTGCCAGCAGCTCACTCCGGACAGGCATGAACACTGAAGCTTTCTTT | CASSSLRTGMNTEAFF
. | . | TRBJ1-1 | TRBV6-5 | TGTGCCAGCAGGGCAGGAGGTAGTGAAGCTTTCTTT | CASRAGGSEAFF
. | . | TRBJ1-3 | TRBV7-7 | TGTGCCAGCAGCTCCGGCCAGGGGATAGGAAACACCATATATTTT | CASSSGQGIGNTIYF
. | . | TRBJ1-1 | TRBV21-1 | TGTGCCAGCAGCAAAGGAGGGGGCACTGAAGCTTTCTTT | CASSKGGGTEAFF
. | TRBD2 | TRBJ2-3 | TRBV28 | TGTGCCAGCAGTTTACTTTCTAGCGGGGGATCAGATACGCAGTATTTT | CASSLLSSGGSDTQYF
. | . | TRBJ2-3 | TRBV5-4 | TGTGCCAGCAGCCTGGGGGCAGGAACGATTCAGGCAGATACGCAGTATTTT | CASSLGAGTIQADTQYF
. | . | TRBJ1-3 | TRBV5-6 | TGTGCCAGCAGCTTGTGGGGCGCCTCTGGAAACACCATATATTTT | CASSLWGASGNTIYF
. | . | TRBJ1-5 | TRBV6-5 | TGTGCCAGTATCCGGGACCTCGTCGGTTGGCCCCAGCATTTT | CASIRDLVGWPQHF
. | . | TRBJ1-5 | TRBV27 | TGTGCCAGCAGTTTAACACCCGATCAGCCCCAGCATTTT | CASSLTPDQPQHF
. | TRBD1 | TRBJ1-2 | TRBV3-1/TRBV3-2 | TGTGCCAGCAGCCAAGGTACAGGGGGCGACACCTTC | CASSQGTGGDTF
. | . | TRBJ1-3 | TRBV9 | TGTGCCAGCAGCTCCCAGCCGGGGAGGGGAAACACCATATATTTT | CASSSQPGRGNTIYF
. | . | TRBJ2-1 | TRBV13 | TGTGCCAGCAGCCGAAGGGTAGATGAGCAGTTCTTC | CASSRRVDEQFF
. | . | TRBJ1-2 | TRBV11-1 | TGTGCCAGCAGCTTAGGGTACGGGACACTCTATGGCTACACCTTC | CASSLGYGTLYGYTF
. | . | TRBJ2-3 | TRBV6-4 | TGTGCCAGCAGTGACTCTCCCCGGGGTAGCACAGATACGCAGTATTTT | CASSDSPRGSTDTQYF
. | . | TRBJ1-2 | TRBV19 | TGTGCCAGTAGTATAGATGTAATCCCTAAGGGTGGCTACACCTTC | CASSIDVIPKGGYTF
once | . | TRBJ2-3 | TRBV5-5 | TGTGCCAGCAGCTTTGCCCAGAACACAGATACGCAGTATTTT | CASSFAQNTDTQYF
. | TRBD1 | TRBJ1-5 | TRBV30 | TGTGCCTGGAGCGCCGTCCCGGGACAGGGTCTGGGCAATCAGCCCCAGCATTTT | CAWSAVPGQGLGNQPQHF
. | . | TRBJ2-7 | TRBV12-3/TRBV12-4 | TGTGCCAGCACCACCGGGACATGGCTCGAGCAGTACTTC | CASTTGTWLEQYF
. | . | TRBJ2-1 | TRBV11-3 | TGTGCCAGCAGCTTAGATCCAGAAGACAATGAGCAGTTCTTC | CASSLDPEDNEQFF
. | TRBD2 | TRBJ2-1 | TRBV10-3 | TGTGCCATCAGTGACCCCCGGGGAGGGAACTCCTACAATGAGCAGTTCTTC | CAISDPRGGNSYNEQFF
. | TRBD1 | TRBJ1-1 | TRBV19 | TGTGCCAGTAGTTCCGGGACAGCAACCATGAACACTGAAGCTTTCTTT | CASSSGTATMNTEAFF